The 29 T cell receptor beta chains in this list originate from one sample, sequenced in a study of blood T cell repertoires in COVID-19. Using immunoSEQ multiplex PCR, the repertoire was profiled, and TCRdb retains in-frame clones only, with some absent. The table shows 150,000 to 200,000 clones, with about four fifths occurring only once. Source material: peripheral blood. These TCRs come from a man aged 55-75 years with acute or convalescent COVID-19.

The V and J genes are TRBV3-1 (or the pseudogene TRBV3-2) and TRBJ2-3; weak D call: TRBD2 (6 bases). Germline V gene data show CDR1 as LGHDT and CDR2 as YNNKEL (reference sequence). The CDR3 totals 16 residues. Trimming shortened V by 2 bases and J by 3 bases, and 15 bases separated the two germline ends. As DNA, the CDR3 is TGTGCCAGCAGCCAAAACTCGAAGCGGGTGACAGATACGCAGTATTTT. Its protein is CASSQNSKRVTDTQYF.

The rearrangement joins TRBV7-3 to TRBJ2-2, with D tentatively TRBD1 (7 bases). The CDR3 totals 15 residues. In germline, CDR1 is SGHTA, CDR2 FQGTGA. Deletions cut 6 bases from V and 4 bases from J, with 15 bases between. The chain's CDR3 is CASSSQGGFTGELFF. The CDR3 region has the DNA TGTGCCAGCAGTTCGCAGGGGGGATTCACCGGGGAGCTGTTTTTT.

The chain couples TRBV4-3 to TRBJ1-2; a possible D gene is TRBD1 (5 bases). Per the germline V gene, CDR1 is LGHNA and CDR2 is YSLEER. The CDR3 is 17 amino acids. Deletions cut 1 base from V and 8 bases from J, with 23 bases between. CDR3 nucleotides: TGCGCCAGCAGCCAAGCTTTCTGGGACCTTTCTGCGGGAGGCTACACCTTC. As protein: CASSQAFWDLSAGGYTF.

V gene TRBV10-1 combines with J gene TRBJ1-6, with D perhaps TRBD1 (5 bases). Trimming stripped 6 bases from V and 9 bases from J, with 15 bases between. Germline CDR1 is WNHNN and CDR2 is SYGVQD (reference sequence). The CDR3 extends over 14 amino acids. CDR3 coding DNA: TGCGCCAGCAGCCAAGGGACTTCGGGTTCACCCCTCCACTTT. Translation: CASSQGTSGSPLHF.

V gene TRBV4-3 combines with J gene TRBJ1-4, with 9 bases identical to TRBD1. V trimming: 2 bases; J trimming: 6 bases; junction bases outside the gene matches: 1. CDR1 LGHNA and CDR2 YSLEER come from the germline V gene. The CDR3 covers 14 residues. The CDR3 spells CASSQRTGDEKLFF. The CDR3 nucleotides read TGCGCCAGCAGCCAACGGACAGGGGATGAAAAACTGTTTTTT.

V and J are TRBV7-8 and TRBJ1-5, with 9 positions matching TRBD1. J gave up 6 bases and V 3 bases, and 9 bases lay outside the gene matches. CDR3 size: 16 residues. Looked up from germline, CDR1 is SGHVS and CDR2 is FQNEAQ. This CDR3 reads CASSLLGTGSFQPQHF. CDR3 nucleotides: TGTGCCAGCAGCTTGCTCGGGACAGGGTCTTTTCAGCCCCAGCATTTT. Drawing the rest from reference TRBV7-8 and TRBJ1-5, the complete variable domain is GAGVSQSPRYKVAKRGQDVALRCDPISGHVSLFWYQQALGQGPEFLTYFQNEAQLDKSGLPSDRFFAERPEGSVSTLKIQRTQQEDSAVYLCASSLLGTGSFQPQHFGDGTRLSIL.

The V call is TRBV19, the J call TRBJ1-5; tentative D call: TRBD1 (5 bases). CDR3 size: 16 residues. The V and J ends lost 1 base and 0 bases respectively, with 10 bases between them. CDR1 is LNHDA and CDR2 is SQIVND in the germline V gene (reference sequence). The chain's CDR3 is CASSIAGVLSNQPQHF. CDR3 nucleotides: TGTGCCAGTAGTATAGCGGGGGTCCTTAGCAATCAGCCCCAGCATTTT.

This clone was detected a few times. The rearrangement joins TRBV5-1 to TRBJ2-5; 7 bases line up with TRBD2. CDR1 is SGHRS, CDR2 YFSETQ, per germline. CDR3 length: 17 amino acids. Unmatched junction bases numbered 16, after V lost 3 bases and J lost 5 bases. Here the CDR3 reads CASSWPVMREGQETQYF. CDR3 nucleotides: TGCGCCAGCAGCTGGCCGGTCATGAGGGAGGGGCAGGAGACCCAGTACTTC.

The chain employs TRBV13 and TRBJ2-4; 7 bases match TRBD1. Per the germline V gene, CDR1 is PRHDT and CDR2 is FYEKMQ (reference sequence). V lost 5 bases to trimming and J lost 1 base; unmatched junction nucleotides: 8. The CDR3 is 16 residues long. The CDR3 sequence is CASSLTPTGAKNIQYF. CDR3 DNA sequence: TGTGCCAGCAGCCTAACCCCGACAGGGGCCAAAAACATTCAGTACTTC.

V gene TRBV24-1 combines with J gene TRBJ1-5; the match to TRBD1 covers 7 bases. There are 16 residues in the CDR3. J gave up 2 bases and V 4 bases, and 7 bases lay outside the gene matches. Germline V gene lookup returns CDR1 KGHDR and CDR2 SFDVKD. The DNA for the CDR3 is TGTGCCACCAGTGACTCCTCCGGGACAGGCAATCAGCCCCAGCATTTT. It encodes CATSDSSGTGNQPQHF.

This clone was found once. CDR3 in DNA: TGTGCCAGCAGCCAAGATCTCGGCCGGGATGCCTACGAGCAGTACTTC. Amino acids: CASSQDLGRDAYEQYF. The chain carries TRBV4-2 and TRBJ2-7, with a possible D match to TRBD2 (5 bases). This CDR3 has 16 residues. V gave up 0 bases and J gave up 2 bases, with 14 bases separating them. Germline CDR1 reads LGHNA; CDR2 reads YNFKEQ.

The chain has TRBV5-5 and TRBJ1-2; tentatively, D is TRBD1 (5 bases). Germline-derived CDR1 and CDR2 are SGHKS and YYEKEE (reference sequence). The V end was cut by 4 bases, the J end by 4 bases, with 8 bases between. CDR3 length: 12 residues. The CDR3 coding sequence is TGTGCCAGCAGCCAGGGTGGCTATGGCTACACCTTC. Translated, it gives CASSQGGYGYTF.

The chain joins TRBV27 to TRBJ1-1; 11 positions match TRBD1. Looked up from germline, CDR1 is MNHEY and CDR2 is SMNVEV (reference sequence). Trimming took 7 bases from V and 1 from J; bases not matched to a gene: 11. CDR3 size: 17 residues. The CDR3 sequence: CASTPWTGGASNTEAFF. The CDR3 DNA follows: TGTGCCAGCACCCCCTGGACAGGGGGCGCGTCGAACACTGAAGCTTTCTTT.

The genes are TRBV7-9 and TRBJ1-4; 9 bases map to TRBD1. This CDR3 contains 16 residues. In germline, CDR1 is SEHNR, CDR2 FQNEAQ (reference sequence). With 6 bases clipped from V and 2 bases from J, the junction kept 7 bases outside the gene matches. CDR3 protein: CASSNRDRDTNEKLFF. As DNA, the CDR3 is TGTGCCAGCAGTAACCGGGACAGGGACACTAATGAAAAACTGTTTTTT.

On this clone: Other DNA sequences in the same sample also yield this CDR3. The chain is built from TRBV14 and TRBJ2-7; D unresolved. The CDR3 runs to 11 residues. The germline gives CDR1 SGHDN, CDR2 FVKESK. V dropped 1 base and J dropped 4 bases, with 2 bases sitting between them. The CDR3, as DNA: TGTGCCAGCAGCCAAGCTTACGAGCAGTACTTC. This sequence encodes CASSQAYEQYF.

The chain combines TRBV28 with TRBJ1-5; 7 bases are shared with TRBD1. The CDR3 runs to 17 residues. Per germline, CDR1 MDHEN and CDR2 SYDVKM. Trimming cost V 4 bases and J 0 bases; bases outside gene matches: 9. The CDR3 protein is CASSSPGQPNSNQPQHF. The DNA of the CDR3 is TGTGCCAGCAGTTCCCCGGGACAGCCAAATAGCAATCAGCCCCAGCATTTT.

The V gene is TRBV19, the J gene TRBJ2-1, with 11 bases identical to TRBD2. The CDR3 extends over 15 amino acids. Germline trimming cut 5 bases from V and 9 bases from J; bases unmatched to any gene: 9. The germline CDR1 and CDR2 sequences are LNHDA and SQIVND (reference sequence). The CDR3 DNA reads TGTGCCAGTAGTTTTAGCGGGGGGGCGGATGTTGAGCAGTTCTTC. Its protein product is CASSFSGGADVEQFF.

The rearrangement uses TRBV19 and TRBJ2-7; 7 bases are shared with TRBD2. The germline gives CDR1 LNHDA, CDR2 SQIVND (reference sequence). Losses at the gene ends were 5 bases for V and 3 bases for J; bases not matched to a gene: 7. This CDR3 comprises 14 residues. The CDR3 sequence is CASSHRDYRYEQYF. Here the CDR3 DNA reads TGTGCCAGTAGTCACCGGGACTACCGCTACGAGCAGTACTTC.

The chain is built from TRBV6-1 and TRBJ1-1, with D perhaps matching TRBD1 (6 bases). The CDR3 has 12 amino acids. Trimming took 3 bases from V and 11 from J, leaving 13 bases between them. CDR1 and CDR2 from the germline V gene are MNHNS and SASEGT. The CDR3, as DNA: TGTGCCAGCAGTGATATGGGGGCTCGGGCTTTCTTT. This encodes CASSDMGARAFF.

The chain links TRBV4-3 to TRBJ2-7; D is possibly TRBD2 (7 bases). V was trimmed by 1 base and J by 4 bases, leaving 14 bases between them. CDR3 length: 15 residues. CDR1 and CDR2 from the germline V gene are LGHNA and YSLEER. CDR3 coding DNA: TGCGCCAGCAGCCAAGGTTCGGGGGGCGGGTACGAGCAGTACTTC. This translates into CASSQGSGGGYEQYF.

The chain links TRBV10-3 to TRBJ1-1; the match to TRBD1 covers 7 bases. The CDR3 sequence is 14 residues long. The V segment lost 6 bases and the J segment 1 base; nucleotides outside the gene matches: 5. Looked up from germline, CDR1 is ENHRY and CDR2 is SYGVKD. Here the CDR3 DNA reads TGTGCCATCAGAGAGACAGGGCCGAACACTGAAGCTTTCTTT. This codes for CAIRETGPNTEAFF.

The chain employs TRBV7-9 and TRBJ2-7; 10 bases are shared with TRBD2. Germline CDR1 SEHNR, CDR2 FQNEAQ (reference sequence). This CDR3 comprises 15 residues. V gave up 0 bases and J gave up 3 bases; unmatched junction bases: 2. CDR3 in amino acids: CASSLAGTSVYEQYF. The CDR3, as DNA: TGTGCCAGCAGCTTAGCGGGGACTAGCGTCTACGAGCAGTACTTC.

The chain has TRBV19 and TRBJ2-1; D is possibly TRBD2 (5 bases). Trimming took off 3 bases at V and 0 bases at J, with 12 bases between the two ends. From germline, CDR1 is LNHDA and CDR2 SQIVND (reference sequence). The CDR3 runs 16 residues. This CDR3 reads CASSMGGAGSYNEQFF. For the CDR3, the DNA is TGTGCCAGTAGTATGGGTGGTGCGGGCTCCTACAATGAGCAGTTCTTC.

This chain joins TRBV6-1 and TRBJ2-5; D call uncertain. The CDR3 is 16 residues long. The germline V gene encodes CDR1 MNHNS and CDR2 SASEGT. Trimming removed 3 bases at V and 1 base at J, with 15 bases between. The CDR3 nucleotides read TGTGCCAGCAGTGACCCCGACATCTACCTCCAAGAGACCCAGTACTTC. Translated: CASSDPDIYLQETQYF.

The J gene is TRBJ2-2, the V gene TRBV24-1, with D maybe TRBD1 (5 bases). The CDR3 sequence is 13 residues long. Germline V gives CDR1 KGHDR, CDR2 SFDVKD. Trimming left V 4 bases short and J 4 bases short, with 6 bases between. CDR3 in DNA: TGTGCCACCAGTGACAGGGCCACCGGGGAGCTGTTTTTT. Its translation: CATSDRATGELFF.

The chain recombines TRBV5-1 with TRBJ2-2; 12 nucleotides line up with TRBD2. The CDR3 covers 17 residues. Per the germline V gene, CDR1 is SGHRS and CDR2 is YFSETQ. V dropped 4 bases and J dropped 5; count of bases not matched to a gene: 9. The CDR3 is CASSGWTSGMETGELFF. CDR3 bases: TGCGCCAGCAGCGGTTGGACTAGCGGGATGGAAACCGGGGAGCTGTTTTTT.

The V and J genes are TRBV3-1 (or the pseudogene TRBV3-2) and TRBJ2-7; the D gene is possibly TRBD1 (5 bases). The germline gives CDR1 LGHDT, CDR2 YNNKEL (reference sequence). Trimming stripped 3 bases from V and 5 bases from J, with 14 bases between. This CDR3 region has 14 residues. CDR3 nucleotide sequence: TGTGCCAGCAGCCAGATGCAGGGTTCCCACGAGCAGTACTTC. Translated: CASSQMQGSHEQYF.

The chain links TRBV25-1 to TRBJ1-5; 9 bases agree with TRBD1. CDR1 and CDR2 (germline): MGHDK, SYGVNS. V gave up 11 bases and J gave up 6 bases; unmatched junction bases: 14. This CDR3 spans 15 amino acids. The CDR3 sequence: CAPPNRGRGVQPQHF. CDR3 sequence (DNA): TGTGCCCCACCGAACAGGGGGCGCGGGGTTCAGCCCCAGCATTTT. Based on the CDR3 plus reference TRBV25-1 and TRBJ1-5, the full variable domain is EADIYQTPRYLVIGTGKKITLECSQTMGHDKMYWYQQDPGMELHLIHYSYGVNSTEKGDLSSESTVSRIRTEHFPLTLESARPSHTSQYLCAPPNRGRGVQPQHFGDGTRLSIL.

This chain's CDR3 is CASSEAPDSYNEQFF. The CDR3 DNA is TGTGCCAGCAGTGAAGCCCCCGACAGCTACAATGAGCAGTTCTTC. The V and J genes are TRBV6-1 and TRBJ2-1, with TRBD1 as a possible D gene (5 bases). V lost 0 bases to trimming and J lost 3 bases, with 9 bases between them. This CDR3 has 15 amino acids. The germline CDR1 and CDR2 sequences are MNHNS and SASEGT.